Included here is one T cell receptor beta chain sequence, with context. The study assigned cohorts using participant-reported clinical history. These data come from a study of blood T cell repertoires in COVID-19. About the research overall: The cDNA or gDNA used as material had been derived from T cells, B-cell-depleted T cells, or PBMCs.

Only in-frame clones appear in the TCRdb table, and some are missing; sequencing was by immunoSEQ multiplex PCR. The table shows around 250,000 clones, with approximately 90% occurring only once. The sequence was obtained from a young man who had recovered from COVID-19. The specimen sequenced was PBMCs or T cells enriched from blood (not recorded which).

As DNA, the CDR3 is TGCGCCAGCAGCTTGATAGTCACAGATACGCAGTATTTT. It specifies CASSLIVTDTQYF. V and J are TRBV5-1 and TRBJ2-3, with unresolved D. Trimming left V 1 base short and J 2 bases short, with 5 bases between. The CDR3 extends over 13 amino acids. Germline CDR1 is SGHRS and CDR2 is YFSETQ.